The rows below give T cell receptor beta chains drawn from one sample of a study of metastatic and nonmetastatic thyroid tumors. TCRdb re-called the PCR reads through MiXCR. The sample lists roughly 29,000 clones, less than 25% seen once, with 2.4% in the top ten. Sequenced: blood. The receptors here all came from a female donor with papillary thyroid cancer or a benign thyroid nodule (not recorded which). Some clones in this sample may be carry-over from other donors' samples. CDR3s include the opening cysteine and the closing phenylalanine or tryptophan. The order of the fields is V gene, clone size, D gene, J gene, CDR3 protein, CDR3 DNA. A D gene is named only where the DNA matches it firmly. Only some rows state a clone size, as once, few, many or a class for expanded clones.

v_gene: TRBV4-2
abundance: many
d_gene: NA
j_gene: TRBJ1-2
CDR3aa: CASSQGQDPYGYTF
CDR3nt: TGTGCCAGCAGCCAAGGGCAGGACCCATATGGCTACACCTTC

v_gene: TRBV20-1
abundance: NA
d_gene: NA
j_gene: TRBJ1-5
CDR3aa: CSAGDGTNQPQHF
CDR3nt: TGCAGTGCTGGCGACGGTACCAATCAGCCCCAGCATTTT

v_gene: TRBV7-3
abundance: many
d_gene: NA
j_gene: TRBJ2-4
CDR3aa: CASSPQSGAKNIQYF
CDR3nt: TGTGCCAGCAGCCCTCAGAGTGGAGCCAAAAACATTCAGTACTTC

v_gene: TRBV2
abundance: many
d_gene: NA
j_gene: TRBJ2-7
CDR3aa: CASSVVYEQYF
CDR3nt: TGTGCCAGCAGTGTCGTCTACGAGCAGTACTTC

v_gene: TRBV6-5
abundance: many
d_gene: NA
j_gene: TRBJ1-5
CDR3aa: CASSYFLPWGHRYSNQPQHF
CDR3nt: TGTGCCAGCAGTTACTTTCTTCCATGGGGACACCGTTATAGCAATCAGCCCCAGCATTTT

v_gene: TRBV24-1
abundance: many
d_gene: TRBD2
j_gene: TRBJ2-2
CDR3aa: CATSDLREAGELFF
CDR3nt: TGTGCCACCAGTGATTTACGGGAGGCCGGGGAGCTGTTTTTT

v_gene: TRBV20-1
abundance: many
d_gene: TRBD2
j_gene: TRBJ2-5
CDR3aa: CSASLAGVETQYF
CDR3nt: TGCAGTGCTAGCCTAGCGGGAGTGGAGACCCAGTACTTC

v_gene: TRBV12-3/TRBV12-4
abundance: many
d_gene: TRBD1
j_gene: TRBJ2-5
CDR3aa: CASSFGTGDQETQYF
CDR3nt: TGTGCCAGCAGCTTCGGGACAGGGGATCAAGAGACCCAGTACTTC

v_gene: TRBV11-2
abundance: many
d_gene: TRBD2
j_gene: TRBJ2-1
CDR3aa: CASSPIWASGSRNEQFF
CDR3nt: TGTGCCAGCAGCCCGATCTGGGCTAGCGGGAGTCGAAATGAGCAGTTCTTC

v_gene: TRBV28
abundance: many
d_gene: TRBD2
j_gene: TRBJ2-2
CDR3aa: CASSYPGLADTGELFF
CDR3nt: TGTGCCAGCAGCTACCCGGGACTAGCGGACACCGGGGAGCTGTTTTTT

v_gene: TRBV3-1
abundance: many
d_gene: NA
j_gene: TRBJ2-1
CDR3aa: CASSQLAMSGPYNEQFF
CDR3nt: TGTGCCAGCAGCCAACTCGCCATGAGCGGCCCCTACAATGAGCAGTTCTTC

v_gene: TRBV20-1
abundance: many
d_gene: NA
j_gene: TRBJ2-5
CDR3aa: CSARDPAALLGRLPQETQYF
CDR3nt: TGCAGTGCTAGAGATCCGGCCGCGCTTTTGGGGAGGTTACCCCAAGAGACCCAGTACTTC

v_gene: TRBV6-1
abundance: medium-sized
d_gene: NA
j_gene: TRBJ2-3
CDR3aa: CASRKSVGLTTDTQYF
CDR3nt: TGTGCCAGCAGGAAGTCCGTTGGACTAACAACAGATACGCAGTATTTT

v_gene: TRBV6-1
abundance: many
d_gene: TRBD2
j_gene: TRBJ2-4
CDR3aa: CASVGGWEDIQYF
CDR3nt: TGTGCCAGCGTGGGAGGGTGGGAGGACATTCAGTACTTC

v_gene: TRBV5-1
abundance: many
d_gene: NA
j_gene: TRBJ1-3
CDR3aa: CASSLNPQASSGNTIYF
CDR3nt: TGCGCCAGCAGCTTGAACCCACAGGCTTCCTCTGGAAACACCATATATTTT

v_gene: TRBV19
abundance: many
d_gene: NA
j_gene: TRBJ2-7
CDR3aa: CASSIVGFENEQYF
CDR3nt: TGTGCCAGTAGTATAGTGGGGTTTGAGAACGAGCAGTACTTC

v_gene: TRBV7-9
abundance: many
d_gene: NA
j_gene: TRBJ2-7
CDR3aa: CASSFERAYEQYF
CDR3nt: TGTGCCAGCAGCTTCGAGAGAGCTTACGAGCAGTACTTC

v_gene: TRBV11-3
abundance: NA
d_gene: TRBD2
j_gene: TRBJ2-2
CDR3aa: CASNPGGVETGELFF
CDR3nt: TGTGCCAGCAACCCGGGGGGGGTAGAGACCGGGGAGCTGTTTTTT